This TCR beta chain was retrieved from a study of PD-L1 blockade in urothelial cancer. Study overall: Males with bladder-origin urothelial cancer constituted about 85% of the roughly 30 patients.

TCRdb's copy holds only in-frame clones and misses some; the assay was immunoSEQ multiplex PCR. The sample contains some 100,000 clones, around 93% of which appear only once. Points on this clone: Its cognate antigen is unknown.

In germline, CDR1 is SEHNR, CDR2 FQNEAQ (reference sequence). The CDR3 has 13 residues. Trimming cost V 7 bases and J 7 bases; bases outside gene matches: 10. Study-level points and caveats: Stronger expansion of tumor-associated clones in blood at 3 weeks distinguished durable-benefit patients.

The clonotype originates from a woman at least 80 years old with urothelial cancer. The material was PBMCs, obtained around atezolizumab (anti-PD-L1) treatment. V is TRBV7-9 and J is TRBJ2-7; TRBD1 matches at 7 bases. The CDR3 sequence is CASTPGGPSEQYF. The CDR3 nucleotides read TGTGCCAGCACCCCAGGGGGACCCAGTGAGCAGTACTTC.